This is a list of T cell receptor beta chains from one sample in a study of cytomegalovirus exposure and HLA in healthy donors. Using immunoSEQ multiplex PCR, the repertoire was profiled, and TCRdb retains in-frame clones only, with some absent. The sample includes roughly 100,000 clones, 80% to 85% of them seen just once. The specimen was PBMCs. These receptors came from a man under 40 in good health and CMV-seropositive. Both conserved end residues are part of each CDR3. A D gene is named only where the DNA matches it firmly. Size tells how often a clone was seen (once, few, many) or the class of an expanded clone, and some rows leave it out.

cdr3_length	clone_size	d_call	v_call	j_call	cdr3_nt	cdr3_aa
14	-	-	TRBV6-5	TRBJ1-4	TGTGCCAGCAGTTACGATGTGGGGCGGGAAAAACTGTTTTTT	CASSYDVGREKLFF
17	-	TRBD1	TRBV9	TRBJ1-3	TGTGCCAGCAGCGTAGACCCGGGACAGGCCGGCGGAAACACCATATATTTT	CASSVDPGQAGGNTIYF
13	-	-	TRBV30	TRBJ2-7	TGTGCCTGGAGCATCGCAGCGCATTACGAGCAGTACTTC	CAWSIAAHYEQYF
14	-	TRBD1	TRBV28	TRBJ2-2	TGTGCCAGCAGGTGGACAGGGGACACCGGGGAGCTGTTTTTT	CASRWTGDTGELFF
15	few	-	TRBV6-1	TRBJ2-2	TGTGCCAGCAGTGAAGGGACTCCCTTCACCGGGGAGCTGTTTTTT	CASSEGTPFTGELFF
15	-	TRBD2	TRBV7-2	TRBJ2-5	TGTGCCAGCAGCTTCACTAGCGGCATACAAGAGACCCAGTACTTC	CASSFTSGIQETQYF
16	-	TRBD2	TRBV7-9	TRBJ2-7	TGTGCCAGCAGCGGGAGCGGGGGGTTCCTCTGGTACGAGCAGTACTTC	CASSGSGGFLWYEQYF
14	-	TRBD1	TRBV5-1	TRBJ2-5	TGCGCCAGCAGCCTCGGACAGGGGCAAGAGACCCAGTACTTC	CASSLGQGQETQYF
19	-	-	TRBV5-6	TRBJ2-5	TGTGCCAGCAGCTTGGCCTCGGCGGGGGCACTATTAATGAAAGAGACCCAGTACTTC	CASSLASAGALLMKETQYF
13	few	-	TRBV10-2	TRBJ2-1	TGCGCCAGCCGGACCGGGATGTACAATGAGCAGTTCTTC	CASRTGMYNEQFF
16	-	TRBD1	TRBV4-3	TRBJ1-2	TGCGCCAGCAGCCAGACAGGGACAGGGGGCGCTTGGGGCTACACCTTC	CASSQTGTGGAWGYTF
12	once	-	TRBV5-1	TRBJ2-7	TGCGCCAGCAGGACAGACTCGCGGGAGCAGTACTTC	CASRTDSREQYF
14	-	TRBD1	TRBV7-9	TRBJ1-1	TGTGCCAGCAGCTCAGGGACAGGGCACACTGAAGCTTTCTTT	CASSSGTGHTEAFF
12	-	-	TRBV7-8	TRBJ2-3	TGTGCCAGCAGCTCCCGGACATTCCAGGAGTATTTT	CASSSRTFQEYF
13	-	-	TRBV4-2	TRBJ1-5	TGTGCCAGCAGCGGAGAGTCGAATCAGCCCCAGCATTTT	CASSGESNQPQHF
14	once	-	TRBV19	TRBJ2-5	TGTGCCAGTAGTATCGGACAGTCCCAAGAGACCCAGTACTTC	CASSIGQSQETQYF
13	-	TRBD1	TRBV19	TRBJ2-7	TGTGCCAGTAGTGCCGGACAGGACTACGAGCAGTACTTC	CASSAGQDYEQYF
14	once	-	TRBV6-5	TRBJ1-4	TGTGCCAGCAGTTACTCGAATGGGCATGAAAAACTGTTTTTT	CASSYSNGHEKLFF
14	-	TRBD1	TRBV5-1	TRBJ1-2	TGCGCCAGCAGCCCGGACAGGCCCACCTATGGCTACACCTTC	CASSPDRPTYGYTF
13	-	-	TRBV28	TRBJ1-4	TGTGCCAGCAGGGCGGGAGGAGGCGAAAAACTGTTTTTT	CASRAGGGEKLFF
14	-	-	TRBV7-2	TRBJ2-7	TGTGCCAGCAGCTTATATCAGGGAATCAGCGAGCAGTACTTC	CASSLYQGISEQYF
16	-	-	TRBV27	TRBJ1-5	TGTGCCAGCAGCCCATTCGGTCAGGGGACCCATCAGCCCCAGCATTTT	CASSPFGQGTHQPQHF